The 27 T cell receptor beta chains reported below all come from one sample, sequenced in a study of cytomegalovirus exposure and HLA in healthy donors. This table comes from immunoSEQ multiplex PCR, and its TCRdb copy is limited to in-frame clones, with some not included. This sample has fewer than 400,000 clones, with over 75% found just once. Sequences were obtained from PBMCs. The receptor set was obtained from a man aged 25-40 years in good health and CMV-seronegative.

This clone was found once. V is TRBV5-1 and J is TRBJ1-4; D may be TRBD1 (5 bases). This CDR3 region has 15 residues. The V gene's germline CDR1 is SGHRS and CDR2 YFSETQ. V shed 4 bases and J shed 7 bases, with 17 bases lying between them. The CDR3 nucleotides are TGCGCCAGCAGCCAAACGGCCCTCCAGGGTGAAAAACTGTTTTTT. Amino acid sequence: CASSQTALQGEKLFF. Full variable domain (remainder filled in from reference TRBV5-1 and TRBJ1-4): KAGVTQTPRYLIKTRGQQVTLSCSPISGHRSVSWYQQTPGQGLQFLFEYFSETQRNKGNFPGRFSGRQFSNSRSEMNVSTLELGDSALYLCASSQTALQGEKLFFGSGTQLSVL.

In its sample, this clone was seen a few times. This rearrangement joins TRBV5-4 to TRBJ1-6; unclear D gene. The CDR3 extends over 14 amino acids. Germline-derived CDR1 and CDR2 are SGHNT and YYREEE (reference sequence). V lost 4 bases, J lost 4 bases, and 9 bases lay in between. CDR3 bases: TGTGCCAGCAGCCTGACTGGTTATAATTCACCCCTCCACTTT. Translation gives CASSLTGYNSPLHF.

This sequence joins TRBV4-1 and TRBJ2-7; 7 bases line up with TRBD1. Germline V CDR1 and CDR2: MGHRA, YSYEKL. The CDR3 extends over 15 amino acids. V was pared by 2 bases and J by 0 bases, with 4 bases of the junction left unmatched. DNA of the CDR3: TGCGCCAGCAGCCAATCGACAGGGATCTCCTACGAGCAGTACTTC. Protein product: CASSQSTGISYEQYF.

The V call is TRBV6-5, the J call TRBJ2-4, with a possible D match to TRBD2 (6 bases). This CDR3 has 14 amino acids. Germline V gene sequence: CDR1 MNHEY, CDR2 SVGAGI. V lost 6 bases, J lost 0 bases, and 9 bases lay in between. CDR3 bases: TGTGCCAGCAGGGGCGGGGTAGCCAAAAACATTCAGTACTTC. Its protein product is CASRGGVAKNIQYF.

This clone was seen a few times. The J gene is TRBJ2-7, the V gene TRBV10-1; TRBD2 is a possible D gene (5 bases). Germline CDR1 reads WNHNN; CDR2 reads SYGVQD (reference sequence). With 5 bases removed from V and 4 bases from J, the gap between germline ends came to 12 bases. This CDR3 has 13 residues. CDR3 DNA sequence: TGCGCCAGCAGTCCGGGGAAACAATACGAGCAGTACTTC. Its protein is CASSPGKQYEQYF.

This chain uses TRBV6-6 with TRBJ1-4, with 10 bases that match TRBD1. With V trimmed by 10 bases and J by 8 bases, 7 bases remained unmatched. The CDR3 contains 13 residues. From germline, CDR1 is MNHNY and CDR2 SVGAGI (reference sequence). CDR3: CATQTGGREKLFF. The CDR3 nucleotides read TGTGCCACCCAGACAGGGGGCAGAGAAAAACTGTTTTTT.

V is TRBV6-6 and J is TRBJ2-2; possible D gene TRBD2, 5 bases. V lost 10 bases and J lost 6, with 12 bases in between. This CDR3 has 12 residues. Germline V gene sequence: CDR1 MNHNY, CDR2 SVGAGI (reference sequence). CDR3 sequence: CATLGVAGELFF. In DNA form, the CDR3 reads TGTGCCACCCTGGGAGTGGCCGGGGAGCTGTTTTTT.

The chain joins TRBV4-1 to TRBJ1-5, with D uncertain. Trimming cost V 0 bases and J 7 bases, with 7 bases left between them. This CDR3 spans 13 amino acids. CDR1 is MGHRA and CDR2 is YSYEKL in the germline V gene. CDR3 sequence reads: CASSQDHQQPQHF. The CDR3 DNA sequence: TGCGCCAGCAGCCAAGATCATCAACAGCCCCAGCATTTT.

The CDR3 loop is CASSSGQHGKQYF. CDR3 sequence (DNA): TGTGCCAGCAGCTCGGGACAGCACGGGAAGCAGTACTTC. V is TRBV11-2 and J is TRBJ2-7, with 7 positions matching TRBD1. Germline values: CDR1 SGHAT, CDR2 FQNNGV. The CDR3 runs 13 residues. V shed 4 bases, J shed 8 bases, and the junction held 8 bases outside the gene matches.

V and J are TRBV5-1 and TRBJ2-3; D gene uncertain. Germline assignment: CDR1 SGHRS and CDR2 YFSETQ. This CDR3 region has 16 residues. With 0 bases removed from V and 2 bases from J, the gap between germline ends came to 13 bases. CDR3 DNA sequence: TGCGCCAGCAGCTTGGGATCCGCGTACTCCACAGATACGCAGTATTTT. This sequence encodes CASSLGSAYSTDTQYF.

This rearrangement joins TRBV6-6 to TRBJ2-1; tentative D call: TRBD2 (7 bases). Trimming left V 2 bases short and J 7 bases short, with 15 bases between. The germline V gene encodes CDR1 MNHNY and CDR2 SVGAGI (reference sequence). The CDR3 runs 15 residues. The CDR3 bases are TGTGCCAGCAGTTACCTGGGGGGGCCGGGAAATGAGCAGTTCTTC. Amino acids: CASSYLGGPGNEQFF.

This clone appeared once. The rearrangement uses TRBV6-6 and TRBJ2-7; 8 nucleotides match TRBD2. The CDR3 extends over 13 amino acids. J gave up 4 bases and V 1 base, and 0 bases lay outside the gene matches. CDR1 is MNHNY, CDR2 SVGAGI, per germline (reference sequence). CDR3 DNA: TGTGCCAGCAGTTACTTAGCGGGGTACGAGCAGTACTTC. The encoded protein is CASSYLAGYEQYF.

The chain links TRBV7-6 to TRBJ1-6; perhaps TRBD1 as D (5 bases). The V gene's germline CDR1 is SGHVS and CDR2 FNYEAQ. Trimming left V 5 bases short and J 7 bases short, with 21 bases between. This CDR3 region has 17 residues. DNA for the CDR3: TGTGCCAGCAGCGAGACTCCCCGGGACTGGGGGAATTCACCCCTCCACTTT. Its protein is CASSETPRDWGNSPLHF.

The gene calls are TRBV10-2 and TRBJ1-1, with 7 nucleotides matching TRBD1. Germline values: CDR1 WSHSY, CDR2 SAAADI. V was clipped by 6 bases and J by 9 bases; unmatched bases: 7. CDR3 length: 12 residues. The CDR3 protein is CASSADREKAFF. As DNA, the CDR3 is TGCGCCAGCAGCGCTGACAGGGAGAAAGCTTTCTTT.

The V call is TRBV4-3, the J call TRBJ1-1; a weak D match, TRBD1 (5 bases). The CDR3 runs to 15 residues. Trimming took 0 bases from V and 6 from J, leaving 14 bases between them. Germline CDR1 reads LGHNA; CDR2 reads YSLEER. CDR3 amino acids: CASSQDRGTAAEAFF. DNA of the CDR3: TGCGCCAGCAGCCAAGACCGGGGGACGGCTGCTGAAGCTTTCTTT.

The chain carries TRBV7-9 and TRBJ1-2; 10 bases align to TRBD1. Germline V gene data show CDR1 as SEHNR and CDR2 as FQNEAQ (reference sequence). V lost 4 bases, J lost 4 bases, and 9 bases stayed unmatched. This CDR3 spans 16 amino acids. CDR3 DNA sequence: TGTGCCAGCAGCTCCACCGGGACAGGGGCCTTCTATGGCTACACCTTC. It is translated as CASSSTGTGAFYGYTF.

The chain combines TRBV11-2 with TRBJ2-7; D remains ambiguous. The germline CDR1 and CDR2 sequences are SGHAT and FQNNGV. The CDR3 extends over 13 amino acids. The germline V and J ends were trimmed by 1 base and 0 bases, with 4 bases remaining between them. The CDR3 sequence: CASSLGSSYEQYF. For the CDR3, the DNA is TGTGCCAGCAGCTTAGGGAGCTCCTACGAGCAGTACTTC.

This clone was seen more than once but under ten times. V and J are TRBV10-3 and TRBJ2-1; 7 bases agree with TRBD1. The CDR3 runs 13 residues. The germline V gene has CDR1 ENHRY and CDR2 SYGVKD. The trim removed 3 bases at V and 7 bases at J, leaving 3 bases unmatched. The CDR3 DNA reads as TGTGCCATCAGTGAACAACAGGGGAATGAGCAGTTCTTC. Its translation is CAISEQQGNEQFF.

The V call is TRBV4-1, the J call TRBJ1-3; D gene uncertain. Deletions cut 2 bases from V and 0 bases from J, with 8 bases between. CDR3 length equals 15 residues. Germline CDR1 is MGHRA and CDR2 is YSYEKL. The CDR3 sequence: CASSQPGASGNTIYF. The CDR3 DNA reads TGCGCCAGCAGCCAACCCGGAGCCTCTGGAAACACCATATATTTT.

The V gene is TRBV10-1, the J gene TRBJ2-3, with D perhaps matching TRBD1 (5 bases). The V gene's germline CDR1 is WNHNN and CDR2 SYGVQD (reference sequence). V dropped 1 base and J dropped 1 base, with 9 bases sitting between them. This CDR3 is 15 amino acids long. CDR3 nucleotide sequence: TGCGCCAGCAGTGAGTATGTGACAGGCACAGATACGCAGTATTTT. Translated, it gives CASSEYVTGTDTQYF.

The genes are TRBV6-5 and TRBJ2-7, with TRBD1 matching 9 bases. CDR1 MNHEY and CDR2 SVGAGI come from the germline V gene. The CDR3 sequence is 13 residues long. V shed 8 bases, J shed 2 bases, and the junction held 4 bases outside the gene matches. In DNA form, the CDR3 reads TGTGCCAGCCAGGGACAGGGCGCCTACGAGCAGTACTTC. Encoded protein: CASQGQGAYEQYF.

This clone has a single count. This sequence joins TRBV2 and TRBJ1-2, with unresolved D. In germline, CDR1 is SNHLY, CDR2 FYNNEI. The CDR3 totals 12 residues. V dropped 7 bases and J dropped 1 base, with 7 bases sitting between them. CDR3 nucleotides: TGTGCCAGCACCCAACTTAACTATGGCTACACCTTC. Translated, it gives CASTQLNYGYTF. The entire variable domain, with the rest obtained from reference TRBV2 and TRBJ1-2, is as follows: EPEVTQTPSHQVTQMGQEVILRCVPISNHLYFYWYRQILGQKVEFLVSFYNNEISEKSEIFDDQFSVERPDGSNFTLKIRSTKLEDSAMYFCASTQLNYGYTFGSGTRLTVV.

V usage is TRBV6-5 and J usage is TRBJ2-1; TRBD2 might be the D (5 bases). The germline V gene encodes CDR1 MNHEY and CDR2 SVGAGI. The V and J ends lost 5 bases and 5 bases respectively, with 16 bases between them. The CDR3 sequence is 15 residues long. The CDR3 nucleotides are TGTGCCAGCAGTCGGACTGAAAGTAAGCACAATGAGCAGTTCTTC. Translation gives CASSRTESKHNEQFF.

V gene TRBV27 combines with J gene TRBJ2-3; 11 bases agree with TRBD2. The ends lost 6 bases at V and 7 bases at J; junction bases unmatched: 6. This CDR3 contains 14 residues. Germline V gives CDR1 MNHEY, CDR2 SMNVEV (reference sequence). The CDR3 loop is CASRTGTSGYTQYF. CDR3 coding DNA: TGTGCCAGCAGAACCGGGACTAGCGGATATACGCAGTATTTT.

This clone is a singleton in its sample. This chain uses TRBV4-1 with TRBJ2-5, with 11 bases lining up with TRBD2. CDR1 is MGHRA and CDR2 is YSYEKL in the germline V gene. This CDR3 spans 15 amino acids. Trimming cost V 4 bases and J 2 bases; bases outside gene matches: 3. The CDR3 sequence is CASSLAGGRQETQYF. CDR3 DNA: TGCGCCAGCAGCCTAGCGGGGGGGCGACAAGAGACCCAGTACTTC.

V is TRBV7-2 and J is TRBJ1-6, with a tentative D call TRBD1 (5 bases). The CDR3 spans 12 residues. Germline V CDR1 and CDR2: SGHTA, FQGNSA. Trimming cost V 2 bases and J 9 bases, with 5 bases left between them. For the CDR3, the DNA is TGTGCCAGCAGCTTAAGGGGTTCACCCCTCCACTTT. Amino acids: CASSLRGSPLHF. The entire variable domain, with the rest obtained from reference TRBV7-2 and TRBJ1-6, is as follows: GAGVSQSPSNKVTEKGKDVELRCDPISGHTALYWYRQSLGQGLEFLIYFQGNSAPDKSGLPSDRFSAERTGGSVSTLTIQRTQQEDSAVYLCASSLRGSPLHFGNGTRLTVT.

The V gene is TRBV4-2, the J gene TRBJ2-7; the D is unclear. Germline loops: CDR1 LGHNA, CDR2 YNFKEQ. The CDR3 spans 15 residues. V lost 0 bases and J 2 bases, leaving 11 bases between the germline ends. The CDR3 DNA reads as TGTGCCAGCAGCCAAGAATCAACACAGACCTACGAGCAGTACTTC. This codes for CASSQESTQTYEQYF.